Listed below are T cell receptor beta chains from one sample, sequenced in a study of T cell responses to AZD1222 COVID-19 vaccine. The method was immunoSEQ multiplex PCR; TCRdb's version includes in-frame clones alone and lacks a portion of them. The table includes some 110,000 clones, approximately 93% detected once. This sample comprised peripheral blood, obtained on day 0 of AZD1222 vaccination. These receptors all stem from an adult in good health. The CDR3 runs from the conserved cysteine through the conserved F or W. The order of the fields is CDR3 protein, CDR3 DNA, clone size, V gene, D gene, J gene. A D gene is named only where the DNA matches it firmly. The size of a clone is reported for some rows only, either as once, few or many, or as a class for expanded clones.

CATSSSGETQYF,TGTGCGACCAGCAGCAGCGGGGAGACCCAGTACTTC,-,TRBV11-2,-,TRBJ2-5
CASSLVAGGSYEQYF,TGCGCCAGCAGCTTGGTAGCGGGAGGTTCGTACGAGCAGTACTTC,-,TRBV5-1,TRBD2,TRBJ2-7
CASRKTSGTDEQYF,TGTGCCAGCAGAAAGACTAGCGGTACGGACGAGCAGTACTTC,-,TRBV2,TRBD2,TRBJ2-7
CASSGVEAFF,TGTGCCAGTAGCGGGGTTGAAGCTTTCTTT,-,TRBV19,-,TRBJ1-1
CASKTSDQETQYF,TGTGCCAGCAAGACTAGCGACCAAGAGACCCAGTACTTC,few,TRBV5-4,TRBD2,TRBJ2-5
CASAAGSGEEFF,TGTGCCAGCGCCGCCGGATCCGGTGAGGAGTTCTTC,-,TRBV6-5,-,TRBJ2-1
CASSQGWKNTEAFF,TGCGCCAGCAGCCAAGGGTGGAAGAACACTGAAGCTTTCTTT,-,TRBV4-3,-,TRBJ1-1
CSVRLDGSYNEQFF,TGCAGCGTCAGACTAGACGGCTCCTACAATGAGCAGTTCTTC,-,TRBV29-1,-,TRBJ2-1
CAWALKGPMNTEAFF,TGTGCCTGGGCCCTTAAAGGTCCCATGAACACTGAAGCTTTCTTT,-,TRBV30,-,TRBJ1-1
CASSQDGTGGNEKLFF,TGCGCCAGCAGCCAAGATGGGACAGGGGGGAATGAAAAACTGTTTTTT,few,TRBV4-1,TRBD1,TRBJ1-4
CASSVGTSDNYGYTF,TGTGCCAGCAGTGTTGGCACATCAGATAACTATGGCTACACCTTC,-,TRBV2,-,TRBJ1-2
CASSYSHEQYF,TGTGCCAGCAGTTACTCTCACGAGCAGTACTTC,once,TRBV6-6,-,TRBJ2-7
CASSGTANTEAFF,TGTGCCAGCTCAGGGACTGCGAACACTGAAGCTTTCTTT,-,TRBV18,-,TRBJ1-1
CASSSTVAGELFF,TGCGCCAGCAGCTCAACCGTAGCCGGGGAGCTGTTTTTT,once,TRBV5-1,-,TRBJ2-2
CASSLRTGRGTGELFF,TGCGCCAGCAGCTTACGGACAGGGCGGGGAACCGGGGAGCTGTTTTTT,once,TRBV5-1,TRBD1,TRBJ2-2
CASSFGEQRQPQHF,TGTGCCAGCAGTTTTGGGGAACAACGGCAGCCCCAGCATTTT,-,TRBV28,-,TRBJ1-5
CASSRTGGEETQYF,TGTGCCAGCAGTCGGACAGGGGGCGAGGAGACCCAGTACTTC,-,TRBV6-5,TRBD1,TRBJ2-5